These T cell receptor beta chains were read from a single sample in a study of T cells in Graves' hyperthyroidism and ophthalmopathy. TCRdb used MiXCR to reprocess the multiplex PCR reads, holding one entry per CDR3 protein. Seen here are about 510,000 distinct CDR3 sequences, roughly 45% observed once, and the top ten hold about 45%. Sequencing input: peripheral blood or thyroid tissue (not recorded which). These TCRs come from an adult woman with Graves' disease, either hyperthyroidism or ophthalmopathy (not recorded which). Each CDR3 is given with its conserved first and last residue. The order of the fields is J gene, clone size, V gene, D gene, CDR3 DNA, CDR3 protein. The D gene is left open where the match is weak. Part of the rows lack a size; the others show once, few, many or a class for expanded clones.

j_gene: TRBJ1-6; abundance: -; v_gene: TRBV2; d_gene: TRBD1; CDR3nt: TGTGCCAGCACCGAGGACAGGCCCCTTGGGGTTGGGTCCTTCCACTTT; CDR3aa: CASTEDRPLGVGSFHF
j_gene: TRBJ1-6; abundance: many; v_gene: TRBV14; d_gene: -; CDR3nt: TGTGCCAGCAGCCAAGCCGGGGGTTCACCCCTCCACTTT; CDR3aa: CASSQAGGSPLHF
j_gene: TRBJ2-5; abundance: many; v_gene: TRBV4-1; d_gene: TRBD1; CDR3nt: TGCGCCAGCAGCCAAGATAGGACAGGGTGGGAGACCCAGTACTTC; CDR3aa: CASSQDRTGWETQYF
j_gene: TRBJ1-2; abundance: once; v_gene: TRBV6-1; d_gene: -; CDR3nt: TGTGCCACCCTTGACAGCGGGTCGGTTGGCTACACCTTC; CDR3aa: CATLDSGSVGYTF
j_gene: TRBJ2-5; abundance: -; v_gene: TRBV9; d_gene: -; CDR3nt: TGTGCCAGCAGCGTAGAGACGAAAGAGACCCAGTACTTC; CDR3aa: CASSVETKETQYF
j_gene: TRBJ1-2; abundance: -; v_gene: TRBV7-6; d_gene: -; CDR3nt: TGTGCCAGCAGCTTAGCAGACAGCCACTATGGCTACACCTTC; CDR3aa: CASSLADSHYGYTF
j_gene: TRBJ1-2; abundance: many; v_gene: TRBV5-4; d_gene: TRBD1; CDR3nt: TGTGCCAGCAGCTCGACAGGGGGCCTTATCGATGGCTACACCTTC; CDR3aa: CASSSTGGLIDGYTF
j_gene: TRBJ2-5; abundance: many; v_gene: TRBV2; d_gene: -; CDR3nt: TGTGCCAGCAGACCTGCCTCCCTTTTGGAGACCCAGTACTTC; CDR3aa: CASRPASLLETQYF
j_gene: TRBJ1-2; abundance: -; v_gene: TRBV7-9; d_gene: -; CDR3nt: TGTGCCAGCACCTTAGGAGGGATGGGCGGCTACACCTTC; CDR3aa: CASTLGGMGGYTF
j_gene: TRBJ2-3; abundance: -; v_gene: TRBV7-2; d_gene: -; CDR3nt: TGTGCCAGCAGCTTAGTAAGGGGCACAGATACGCAGTATTTT; CDR3aa: CASSLVRGTDTQYF
j_gene: TRBJ2-5; abundance: many; v_gene: TRBV10-3; d_gene: -; CDR3nt: TGTGCCATCAGAGGACTAGAGACCCAGTACTTC; CDR3aa: CAIRGLETQYF
j_gene: TRBJ1-5; abundance: -; v_gene: TRBV7-3; d_gene: -; CDR3nt: TGTGCCAGCAGCTTAGATCAGGGACAGCCCCAGCATTTT; CDR3aa: CASSLDQGQPQHF
j_gene: TRBJ1-4; abundance: few; v_gene: TRBV3-1; d_gene: -; CDR3nt: TGTGCCAGCAGATTGCACGGAACTAATGAAAAACTGTTTTTT; CDR3aa: CASRLHGTNEKLFF
j_gene: TRBJ1-4; abundance: -; v_gene: TRBV7-2; d_gene: -; CDR3nt: TGTGCCAGCAGCTCGACGGAAAGGGTGGGCGAAAAACTGTTTTTT; CDR3aa: CASSSTERVGEKLFF
j_gene: TRBJ2-7; abundance: -; v_gene: TRBV15; d_gene: TRBD1; CDR3nt: TGTGCCACCAGCAGAGAAACAGGGGGCCCCTACGAGCAGTACTTC; CDR3aa: CATSRETGGPYEQYF
j_gene: TRBJ1-2; abundance: few; v_gene: TRBV29-1; d_gene: -; CDR3nt: TGCAGCGTTGCCCTGCTCGGGGCCTCAGCCTACTATGGCTACACCTTC; CDR3aa: CSVALLGASAYYGYTF
j_gene: TRBJ1-5; abundance: many; v_gene: TRBV12-3/TRBV12-4; d_gene: -; CDR3nt: TGTGCCAGCAGTCCCAAAGACAGGACAGACCAGCCCCAGCATTTT; CDR3aa: CASSPKDRTDQPQHF
j_gene: TRBJ2-6; abundance: -; v_gene: TRBV6-4; d_gene: -; CDR3nt: TGTGCCAGCAGTGACTCGGGACACTCTGGGGCCAACGTCCTGACTTTC; CDR3aa: CASSDSGHSGANVLTF
j_gene: TRBJ1-6; abundance: -; v_gene: TRBV19; d_gene: TRBD1; CDR3nt: TGTGCCAGCACCCCCAGGGGGCATTCACCCCTCCACTTT; CDR3aa: CASTPRGHSPLHF
j_gene: TRBJ2-5; abundance: many; v_gene: TRBV4-3; d_gene: -; CDR3nt: TGCGCCAGCAGCCAAAGGCCGTACCAAGAGACCCAGTACTTC; CDR3aa: CASSQRPYQETQYF
j_gene: TRBJ1-1; abundance: few; v_gene: TRBV7-2; d_gene: -; CDR3nt: TGTGCCAGCAGATTTGATGTGGAGACGGGACGGCCTGAAGCTTTCTTT; CDR3aa: CASRFDVETGRPEAFF
j_gene: TRBJ2-2; abundance: -; v_gene: TRBV7-3; d_gene: -; CDR3nt: TGTGCCAGCAGCCGACGTAAAGGCGGGGAGCTGTTTTTT; CDR3aa: CASSRRKGGELFF
j_gene: TRBJ1-2; abundance: -; v_gene: TRBV7-9; d_gene: TRBD1; CDR3nt: TGTGCCAGCAGCTTTATCGACAGGGCAAGTGGCTACACCTTC; CDR3aa: CASSFIDRASGYTF
j_gene: TRBJ2-7; abundance: -; v_gene: TRBV2; d_gene: -; CDR3nt: TGTGCCACCGAGGCCACGGGGTCCTACGAGCAGTACTTC; CDR3aa: CATEATGSYEQYF
j_gene: TRBJ2-5; abundance: -; v_gene: TRBV12-3/TRBV12-4; d_gene: -; CDR3nt: TGTGCCAGCAGTTTCCAGGCTTCGGCCCAGTACTTC; CDR3aa: CASSFQASAQYF
j_gene: TRBJ2-6; abundance: many; v_gene: TRBV5-4; d_gene: TRBD1; CDR3nt: TGTGCCAGCAACCTCGGGACAGGGACCTCTGGGGCCAACGTCCTGACTTTC; CDR3aa: CASNLGTGTSGANVLTF
j_gene: TRBJ2-2; abundance: -; v_gene: TRBV12-3/TRBV12-4; d_gene: -; CDR3nt: TGTGCCAGCAGCTCCCAAGTTACCGGGGAGCTGTTTTTT; CDR3aa: CASSSQVTGELFF
j_gene: TRBJ2-2; abundance: many; v_gene: TRBV7-2; d_gene: -; CDR3nt: TGTGCCAGCAGCTTCTCTAGCGCAACCGGGGAGCTGTTTTTT; CDR3aa: CASSFSSATGELFF
j_gene: TRBJ1-1; abundance: -; v_gene: TRBV20-1; d_gene: -; CDR3nt: TGCAGTGCTAGAGACCTCCGAGAGGGAGCCACTGAAGCTTTCTTT; CDR3aa: CSARDLREGATEAFF
j_gene: TRBJ2-7; abundance: once; v_gene: TRBV7-9; d_gene: -; CDR3nt: TGTGCCAGCAGCCAAGGGAGTGTAGCGGTCTACGAGCAGTACTTC; CDR3aa: CASSQGSVAVYEQYF
j_gene: TRBJ2-5; abundance: many; v_gene: TRBV6-1; d_gene: -; CDR3nt: TGTGCCAGCAGTGGTCACGCGGAAGAGACCCAGTACTTC; CDR3aa: CASSGHAEETQYF
j_gene: TRBJ2-7; abundance: many; v_gene: TRBV20-1; d_gene: -; CDR3nt: TGCAGTGCTAGAGCGTTTGCGGGTGGGGAGGAGTACTTC; CDR3aa: CSARAFAGGEEYF
j_gene: TRBJ2-7; abundance: -; v_gene: TRBV4-1; d_gene: -; CDR3nt: TGCGCCAGCAGCCCCTCAGGAGAGGGGGGTTCCTACGAGCAGTACTTC; CDR3aa: CASSPSGEGGSYEQYF
j_gene: TRBJ1-1; abundance: -; v_gene: TRBV7-2; d_gene: -; CDR3nt: TGTGCCAGCAGCTCCCTAGCGGGACCAGGGCAGGCCTCGACTGAAGCTTTCTTT; CDR3aa: CASSSLAGPGQASTEAFF
j_gene: TRBJ1-1; abundance: once; v_gene: TRBV5-1; d_gene: TRBD1; CDR3nt: TGCGCCAGCAGCAAAAATACAGGGACAGGGAACACTGAAGCTTTCTTT; CDR3aa: CASSKNTGTGNTEAFF
j_gene: TRBJ2-5; abundance: many; v_gene: TRBV24-1; d_gene: -; CDR3nt: TGTGCCACCAGTGATCCCCGAGGCATCGGGGAGACCCAGTACTTC; CDR3aa: CATSDPRGIGETQYF
j_gene: TRBJ1-4; abundance: few; v_gene: TRBV9; d_gene: -; CDR3nt: TGTGCCAGCAGCGTAGGGGTCGGTGGGACTAATGAAAAACTGTTTTTT; CDR3aa: CASSVGVGGTNEKLFF
j_gene: TRBJ2-5; abundance: -; v_gene: TRBV25-1; d_gene: TRBD2; CDR3nt: TGTGCCAGCAGTGAATCCTTGACTAGCGGGAGGGAGACCCAGTACTTC; CDR3aa: CASSESLTSGRETQYF
j_gene: TRBJ2-7; abundance: few; v_gene: TRBV6-1; d_gene: -; CDR3nt: TGTGCCAGCAGTGAAGCCGGATGGGGCGAGCAGTACTTC; CDR3aa: CASSEAGWGEQYF
j_gene: TRBJ2-2; abundance: -; v_gene: TRBV27; d_gene: -; CDR3nt: TGTGCCAGCAGTAAAACCGGGGAGCTGTTTTTT; CDR3aa: CASSKTGELFF
j_gene: TRBJ1-6; abundance: many; v_gene: TRBV5-1; d_gene: -; CDR3nt: TGCGCCAGCAGCTTGCAGGTCCGGAACGATAATTCACCCCTCCACTTT; CDR3aa: CASSLQVRNDNSPLHF
j_gene: TRBJ1-3; abundance: many; v_gene: TRBV29-1; d_gene: -; CDR3nt: TGCAGCGGTAAGACAGATGCCTCTGGAAACACCATATATTTT; CDR3aa: CSGKTDASGNTIYF
j_gene: TRBJ2-7; abundance: -; v_gene: TRBV20-1; d_gene: -; CDR3nt: TGCAGTGCTAGTCCAGCTCGGGAGCAGTACTTC; CDR3aa: CSASPAREQYF
j_gene: TRBJ2-1; abundance: -; v_gene: TRBV29-1; d_gene: TRBD2; CDR3nt: TGCAGCGCCCGGACTAGCGGGAGGTTCAATGAGCAGTTCTTC; CDR3aa: CSARTSGRFNEQFF
j_gene: TRBJ2-2; abundance: -; v_gene: TRBV29-1; d_gene: -; CDR3nt: TGCAGCGGAGGGCAGACGAACACCGGGGAGCTGTTTTTT; CDR3aa: CSGGQTNTGELFF
j_gene: TRBJ2-5; abundance: -; v_gene: TRBV10-3; d_gene: -; CDR3nt: TGTGCCATCAGTGAACAGGTCTCCTGGGAGACCCAGTACTTC; CDR3aa: CAISEQVSWETQYF
j_gene: TRBJ1-5; abundance: few; v_gene: TRBV7-9; d_gene: -; CDR3nt: TGTGCCAGCAGCTTCGCCCCCGGTCAGCCCCAGCATTTT; CDR3aa: CASSFAPGQPQHF
j_gene: TRBJ1-5; abundance: once; v_gene: TRBV2; d_gene: -; CDR3nt: TGTGCCACCTCGAAGGGGACGGATCAGCCCCAGCATTTT; CDR3aa: CATSKGTDQPQHF